Presented here are 11 T cell receptor beta chains from one specimen sequenced in a study of blood T cell repertoires in COVID-19. The assay was immunoSEQ multiplex PCR, and TCRdb's table has in-frame clones only and misses some. The table lists 25,000 to 35,000 clones, approximately 91% of them singletons. Source material: peripheral blood. All receptors derive from a human donor with active COVID-19. The donor label of this sample is uncertain.

The rearrangement links TRBV29-1 to TRBJ2-7; 8 nucleotides align to TRBD2. This CDR3 contains 15 residues. The germline CDR1 and CDR2 sequences are SQVTM and ANQGSEA. Trimming at V came to 4 bases and at J to 6 bases, leaving 14 bases not matched to a gene. In DNA form, the CDR3 reads TGCAGCGTTGTAACCCCGCCAGCGGGAGTGCCCGAGCAGTACTTC. Translating gives CSVVTPPAGVPEQYF.

The V call is TRBV27, the J call TRBJ1-5; the D gene is possibly TRBD1 (6 bases). Germline V gene sequence: CDR1 MNHEY, CDR2 SMNVEV (reference sequence). V gave up 3 bases and J gave up 5 bases, with 11 bases separating them. The length of the CDR3 is 14 residues. As DNA, the CDR3 is TGTGCCAGCAGTTTTACAGGGTGGGATCAGCCCCAGCATTTT. Translating gives CASSFTGWDQPQHF.

V and J are TRBV3-1 (or the pseudogene TRBV3-2) and TRBJ2-7, with 9 positions matching TRBD2. Germline assignment: CDR1 LGHDT and CDR2 YNNKEL (reference sequence). The trim removed 1 base at V and 7 bases at J, leaving 23 bases unmatched. The CDR3 contains 20 residues. CDR3 DNA sequence: TGTGCCAGCAGCCAAGGCCCCACGTCAGGGACCGGGACTAGCATCGGGGAGCAGTACTTC. It yields the protein CASSQGPTSGTGTSIGEQYF.

The DNA of the CDR3 is TGTGCCAGCAGTTACCAAAAACAGGGATCTGAAGCTTTCTTT. This translates into CASSYQKQGSEAFF. J is TRBJ1-1 and V is TRBV6-5, with TRBD1 as a possible D gene (6 bases). The V gene lost 2 bases and the J gene lost 6 bases, with 13 bases spanning the gap. Germline lookup yields CDR1 MNHEY and CDR2 SVGAGI. This CDR3 region has 14 residues.

J is TRBJ1-5 and V is TRBV5-6, with a weak D call TRBD1 (6 bases). CDR1 SGHDT and CDR2 YYEEEE come from the germline V gene. The CDR3 is 15 amino acids. The ends were cut back, 0 bases at V and 3 bases at J, with 10 bases in the middle. The CDR3 region is CASSLGQAYNQPQHF. The DNA for the CDR3 is TGTGCCAGCAGCTTGGGACAGGCGTACAATCAGCCCCAGCATTTT.

The rearrangement links TRBV29-1 to TRBJ2-1, with 7 bases that match TRBD2. Germline V gene data show CDR1 as SQVTM and CDR2 as ANQGSEA. The ends lost 0 bases at V and 6 bases at J; junction bases unmatched: 14. The CDR3 loop spans 17 amino acids. The CDR3 is CSVEDRVREAGPNEQFF. In DNA form, the CDR3 reads TGCAGCGTTGAAGATCGGGTTCGGGAAGCGGGGCCCAATGAGCAGTTCTTC.

The chain carries TRBV9 and TRBJ2-3; 8 bases match TRBD2. Looked up from germline, CDR1 is SGDLS and CDR2 is YYNGEE. The CDR3 extends over 15 amino acids. The J segment lost 6 bases and the V segment lost 0 bases, leaving 6 bases of the junction unmatched. CDR3 region: CASSVAGGLIDTQYF. The CDR3 DNA reads TGTGCCAGCAGCGTAGCGGGAGGGTTGATCGATACGCAGTATTTT.

This clone was observed once. The chain carries TRBV9 and TRBJ1-5; tentative D call: TRBD1 (5 bases). The CDR3 is made up of 13 amino acids. V was shortened by 4 bases and J by 7 bases, with 12 bases between the two germline ends. Germline V gives CDR1 SGDLS, CDR2 YYNGEE. Here the CDR3 DNA reads TGTGCCAGCAGCCGAAGCGGGGGACAGCCCCAGCATTTT. Translation gives CASSRSGGQPQHF. The full variable domain, completed using reference TRBV9 and TRBJ1-5, is DSGVTQTPKHLITATGQRVTLRCSPRSGDLSVYWYQQSLDQGLQFLIQYYNGEERAKGNILERFSAQQFPDLHSELNLSSLELGDSALYFCASSRSGGQPQHFGDGTRLSIL.

V usage is TRBV4-3 and J usage is TRBJ2-1; 14 bases fit TRBD2. Per the germline V gene, CDR1 is LGHNA and CDR2 is YSLEER. This CDR3 comprises 15 residues. Trimming took 4 bases from V and 9 from J; bases not matched to a gene: 5. CDR3 nucleotides: TGCGCCAGCAGCCTGGGACTAGCGGGAGCTGTTGAGCAGTTCTTC. Protein product: CASSLGLAGAVEQFF.

V is TRBV21-1 and J is TRBJ2-3; the tabulated D call, TRBD1, remains unverified against the DNA. TRBV21-1 is flagged as a pseudogene. CDR3 length equals 15 residues. The CDR3: CASSEQGKGTDTQYF. In nucleotides, the CDR3 is TGTGCCAGCAGCGAACAGGGGAAGGGCACAGATACGCAGTATTTT.

The chain links TRBV27 to TRBJ1-1, with a tentative D call TRBD1 (5 bases). Looked up from germline, CDR1 is MNHEY and CDR2 is SMNVEV (reference sequence). The V end lost 2 bases, the J end lost 8 bases, and 6 bases lay between the germline ends. CDR3 length: 11 amino acids. The CDR3 DNA follows: TGTGCCAGCAGTTTAAGGGGAGAAGCTTTCTTT. Its translation is CASSLRGEAFF.